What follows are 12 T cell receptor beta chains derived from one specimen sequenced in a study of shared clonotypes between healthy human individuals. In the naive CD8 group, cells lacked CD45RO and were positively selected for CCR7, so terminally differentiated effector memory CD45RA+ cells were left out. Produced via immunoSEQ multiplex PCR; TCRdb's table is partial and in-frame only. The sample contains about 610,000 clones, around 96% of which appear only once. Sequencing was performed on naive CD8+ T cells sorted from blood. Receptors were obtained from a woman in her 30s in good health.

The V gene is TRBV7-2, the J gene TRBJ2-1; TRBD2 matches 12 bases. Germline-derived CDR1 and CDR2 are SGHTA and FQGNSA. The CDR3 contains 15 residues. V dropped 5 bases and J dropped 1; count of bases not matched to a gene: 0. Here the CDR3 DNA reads TGTGCCAGCAGCACTAGCGGGGGGTCCTACAATGAGCAGTTCTTC. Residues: CASSTSGGSYNEQFF.

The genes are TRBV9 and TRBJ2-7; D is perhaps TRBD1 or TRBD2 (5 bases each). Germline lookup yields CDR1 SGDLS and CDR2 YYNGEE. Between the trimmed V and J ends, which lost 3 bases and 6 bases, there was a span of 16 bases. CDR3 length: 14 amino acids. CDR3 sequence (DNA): TGTGCCAGCAGCGCAGAGGGGCAGCATGGCGAGCAGTACTTC. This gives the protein CASSAEGQHGEQYF.

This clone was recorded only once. The CDR3 sequence is CATGDIRGDGYTF. DNA for the CDR3: TGTGCCACAGGGGACATCCGGGGGGATGGCTACACCTTC. The chain uses TRBV15 and TRBJ1-2, with D possibly being TRBD1 (6 bases). CDR3 size: 13 residues. Between the trimmed V and J ends, which lost 9 bases and 6 bases, there was a span of 17 bases. Germline-derived CDR1 and CDR2 are LNHNV and YYDKDF (reference sequence).

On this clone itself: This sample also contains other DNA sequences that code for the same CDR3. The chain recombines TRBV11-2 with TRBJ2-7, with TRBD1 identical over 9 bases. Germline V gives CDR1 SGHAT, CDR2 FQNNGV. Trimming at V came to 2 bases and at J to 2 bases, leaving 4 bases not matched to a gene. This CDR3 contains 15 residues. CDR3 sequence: CASSLPGTGTYEQYF. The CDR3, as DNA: TGTGCCAGCAGCTTACCCGGGACAGGGACCTACGAGCAGTACTTC.

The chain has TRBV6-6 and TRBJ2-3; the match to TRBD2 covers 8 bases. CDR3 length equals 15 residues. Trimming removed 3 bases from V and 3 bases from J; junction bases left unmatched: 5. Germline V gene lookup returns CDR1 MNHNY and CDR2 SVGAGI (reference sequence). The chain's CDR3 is CASSYWLAGTDTQYF. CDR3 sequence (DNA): TGTGCCAGCAGTTATTGGCTAGCGGGTACAGATACGCAGTATTTT.

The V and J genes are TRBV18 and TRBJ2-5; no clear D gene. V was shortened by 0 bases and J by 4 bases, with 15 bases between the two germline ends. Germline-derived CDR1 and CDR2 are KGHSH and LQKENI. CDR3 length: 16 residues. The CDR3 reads CASSPPVSLGGETQYF. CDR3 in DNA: TGTGCCAGCTCACCACCGGTGTCGCTAGGCGGAGAGACCCAGTACTTC.

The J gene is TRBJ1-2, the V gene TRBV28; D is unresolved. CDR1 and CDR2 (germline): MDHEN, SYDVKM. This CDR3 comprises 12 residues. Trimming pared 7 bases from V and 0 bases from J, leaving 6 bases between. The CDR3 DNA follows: TGTGCCAGCAACGGGGCTAACTATGGCTACACCTTC. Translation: CASNGANYGYTF.

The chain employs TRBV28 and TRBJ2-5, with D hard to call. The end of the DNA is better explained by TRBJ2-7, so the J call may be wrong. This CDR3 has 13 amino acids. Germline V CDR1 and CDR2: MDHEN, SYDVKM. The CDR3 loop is CASSFQETYEQYF. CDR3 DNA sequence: TGTGCCAGCAGTTTTCAGGAGACCTACGAGCAGTACTTC.

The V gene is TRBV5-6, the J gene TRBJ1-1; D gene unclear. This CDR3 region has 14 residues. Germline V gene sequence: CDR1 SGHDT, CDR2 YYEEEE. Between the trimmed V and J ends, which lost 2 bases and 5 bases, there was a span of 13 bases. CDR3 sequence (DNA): TGTGCCAGCAGCTTAGGACGGGATAGTACTGAAGCTTTCTTT. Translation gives CASSLGRDSTEAFF.

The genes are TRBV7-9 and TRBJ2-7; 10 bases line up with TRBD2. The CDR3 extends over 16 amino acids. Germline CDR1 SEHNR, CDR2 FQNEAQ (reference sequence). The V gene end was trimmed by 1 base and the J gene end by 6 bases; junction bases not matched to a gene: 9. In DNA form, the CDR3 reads TGTGCCAGCAGCTTAGGTTTAGCGGGAGGCCAATTCGAGCAGTACTTC. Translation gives CASSLGLAGGQFEQYF.

CDR3 bases: TGTGCCAGCAGCGGGGGAATAAACGGCTACACCTTC. The encoded protein is CASSGGINGYTF. V usage is TRBV2 and J usage is TRBJ1-2; D is perhaps TRBD1 (5 bases). Germline V gene data show CDR1 as SNHLY and CDR2 as FYNNEI. V dropped 6 bases and J dropped 8 bases, with 13 bases sitting between them. The CDR3 contains 12 residues.

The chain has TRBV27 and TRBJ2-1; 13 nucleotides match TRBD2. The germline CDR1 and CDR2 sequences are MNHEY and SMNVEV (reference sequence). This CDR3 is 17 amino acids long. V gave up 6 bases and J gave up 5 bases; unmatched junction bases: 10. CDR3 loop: CASRDGTSGAKNNEQFF. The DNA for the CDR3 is TGTGCCAGCAGGGACGGGACTAGCGGGGCCAAGAACAATGAGCAGTTCTTC.